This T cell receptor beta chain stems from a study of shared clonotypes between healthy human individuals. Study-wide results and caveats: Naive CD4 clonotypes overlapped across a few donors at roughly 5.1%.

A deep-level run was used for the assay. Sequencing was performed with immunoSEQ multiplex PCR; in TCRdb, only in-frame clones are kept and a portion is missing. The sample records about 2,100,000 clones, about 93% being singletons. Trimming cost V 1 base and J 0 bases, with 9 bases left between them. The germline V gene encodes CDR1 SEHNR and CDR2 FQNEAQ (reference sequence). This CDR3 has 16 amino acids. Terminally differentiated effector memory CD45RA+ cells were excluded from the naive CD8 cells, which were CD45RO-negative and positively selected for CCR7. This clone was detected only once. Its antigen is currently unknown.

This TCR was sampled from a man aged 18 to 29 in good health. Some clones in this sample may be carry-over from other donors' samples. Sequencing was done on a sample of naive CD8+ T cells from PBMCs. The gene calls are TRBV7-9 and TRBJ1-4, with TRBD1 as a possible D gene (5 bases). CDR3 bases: TGTGCCAGCAGCTTAGTCAGGGCATCAACTAATGAAAAACTGTTTTTT. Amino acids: CASSLVRASTNEKLFF. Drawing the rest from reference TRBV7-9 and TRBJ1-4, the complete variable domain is DTGVSQNPRHKITKRGQNVTFRCDPISEHNRLYWYRQTLGQGPEFLTYFQNEAQLEKSRLLSDRFSAERPKGSFSTLEIQRTEQGDSAMYLCASSLVRASTNEKLFFGSGTQLSVL.